This T cell receptor (beta chain) was sequenced in a study of metastatic and nonmetastatic thyroid tumors. About the research overall: Repertoire comparison spanned blood and tumor or nodule tissue of malignant and benign thyroid patients. Notes on the study in general: Patients with malignant thyroid tumors reportedly had significantly higher TCR beta diversity than those with benign nodules, in blood and tumor.

Until they underwent thyroid surgery, no patient had received any treatment. Worth noting for this clone: Its antigen is still unknown.

In the authors' methods: A classifier for distant metastasis in papillary thyroid cancer was constructed using CDR3 differences observed across clinicopathological groups. Via MiXCR, TCRdb re-called the PCR reads. Here the V and J calls rest on TCRdb's processing, not on the authors' analysis. The table records roughly 35,000 clones, approximately 34% of them present only once. The CDR3 runs 15 residues. Trimming shortened V by 1 base and J by 5 bases, and 14 bases separated the two germline ends. CDR1 and CDR2 from the germline V gene are SGHAT and FQNNGV. The sample consisted of tumor tissue. The receptor was isolated from a female donor with papillary thyroid cancer or a benign thyroid nodule (not recorded which). Some clones in this sample may be carry-over from other donors' samples. The chain joins TRBV11-2 to TRBJ1-2, with D hard to call. The CDR3 DNA reads TGTGCCAGCAGCTTAGTCGACGGGATCGGGTATGGCTACACCTTC. It translates to CASSLVDGIGYGYTF.